The 19 T cell receptor beta chains given below trace back to one sample, sequenced in a study of T-cell memory formation after mild COVID-19. From the 5' RACE reads, TCRdb called clonotypes with MiXCR, one entry per CDR3 protein. The sample has some 150,000 distinct CDR3 sequences; around 25% are singletons. The sample taken for sequencing was PBMCs or a T cell subset sorted from them (not recorded which). Receptor source: an adult woman who had mild COVID-19 (a few samples of this study predate the infection). Cell type and time point are not known.

CDR3 sequence: CASSFRRFEAFF. CDR3 in DNA: TGTGCCAGCAGTTTCAGGCGGTTTGAAGCTTTCTTT. The gene calls are TRBV12-3 or TRBV12-4 and TRBJ1-1; D call uncertain. Trimming cost V 3 bases and J 7 bases, with 9 bases left between them. The CDR3 is 12 amino acids.

This clonotype was recorded a few times. This rearrangement joins TRBV7-6 to TRBJ2-7; D possibly corresponds to TRBD1 (6 bases). Germline CDR1 SGHVS, CDR2 FNYEAQ. Between the trimmed V and J ends, which lost 1 base and 2 bases, there was a span of 12 bases. The CDR3 has 15 amino acids. The CDR3 nucleotides read TGTGCCAGCAGCTTAGTTGAGGGGGAAACCTACGAGCAGTACTTC. Residues: CASSLVEGETYEQYF.

The chain is built from TRBV19 and TRBJ1-2; the match to TRBD1 covers 10 bases. This CDR3 is 15 amino acids long. The V segment lost 4 bases and the J segment 8 bases; nucleotides outside the gene matches: 10. Looked up from germline, CDR1 is LNHDA and CDR2 is SQIVND (reference sequence). CDR3 DNA sequence: TGTGCCAGTAGTACCGGGACAGGGGTAGTTGGCGGCTACACCTTC. This translates into CASSTGTGVVGGYTF.

The V and J genes are TRBV4-1 and TRBJ2-6, with D unclear. Trimming removed 1 base at V and 1 base at J, with 20 bases between. This CDR3 spans 20 amino acids. Looked up from germline, CDR1 is MGHRA and CDR2 is YSYEKL. This CDR3 is CASSQAWSPRPGSGANVLTF. The CDR3 nucleotides read TGCGCCAGCAGCCAAGCTTGGTCTCCCCGTCCGGGTTCTGGGGCCAACGTCCTGACTTTC.

The rearrangement joins TRBV6-5 to TRBJ2-3; possibly TRBD2 for D (6 bases). CDR1 and CDR2 from the germline V gene are MNHEY and SVGAGI. The V gene lost 10 bases and the J gene lost 6 bases, with 20 bases spanning the gap. This CDR3 comprises 14 residues. The CDR3 bases are TGTGCCACCTCGACAGCAGTTCGGGGGGATACGCAGTATTTT. This sequence encodes CATSTAVRGDTQYF.

This clonotype has more than one count but fewer than ten. The chain uses TRBV15 and TRBJ2-5; D is undetermined. The germline V gene encodes CDR1 LNHNV and CDR2 YYDKDF (reference sequence). V was cut by 3 bases and J by 2 bases, with 7 bases left in between. The CDR3 has 13 amino acids. DNA for the CDR3: TGTGCCACCAGCAGCAGGCGTCAAGAGACCCAGTACTTC. Amino acids: CATSSRRQETQYF.

The V and J genes are TRBV12-3 or TRBV12-4 and TRBJ1-2; D ambiguous. This CDR3 is built from 15 residues. V was pared by 5 bases and J by 8 bases, with 21 bases between. The CDR3 DNA is TGTGCCAGCAGTATGCCTCTTCGCCCAACCGGCGGCTACACCTTC. This encodes CASSMPLRPTGGYTF.

In its sample, this clonotype was seen a few times. CDR3 region: CSAASGQLNEQFF. The CDR3 DNA sequence: TGCAGTGCCGCCTCTGGACAGCTTAATGAGCAGTTCTTC. The rearrangement joins TRBV20-1 to TRBJ2-1; D may be TRBD1 (6 bases). This CDR3 spans 13 amino acids. Germline V CDR1 and CDR2: DFQATT, SNEGSKA (reference sequence). V was cut by 6 bases and J by 7 bases, with 16 bases left in between.

This clonotype was detected only a few times. This chain uses TRBV7-9 with TRBJ2-7; D unclear. V was clipped by 1 base and J by 2 bases, with 6 bases between them. CDR1 is SEHNR and CDR2 is FQNEAQ in the germline V gene (reference sequence). The CDR3 has 13 residues. The CDR3 here is CASSLVNPYEQYF. The CDR3 coding sequence is TGTGCCAGCAGCTTAGTGAACCCCTACGAGCAGTACTTC.

This clonotype was counted only a few times. V and J are TRBV4-2 and TRBJ1-2; the match to TRBD1 covers 7 bases. In germline, CDR1 is LGHNA, CDR2 YNFKEQ. With 0 bases clipped from V and 5 bases from J, the junction kept 6 bases outside the gene matches. The CDR3 consists of 15 residues. CDR3 sequence reads: CASSQDPDRLYGYTF. CDR3 DNA: TGTGCCAGCAGCCAAGATCCGGACAGGTTATATGGCTACACCTTC.

In DNA, the CDR3 is TGTGCCAGCAGTCCACCACCGGACAGGGTGAAATATCAGCCCCAGCATTTT. Translation gives CASSPPPDRVKYQPQHF. The chain joins TRBV27 to TRBJ1-5, with 8 bases matching TRBD1. CDR3 length: 17 amino acids. Unmatched junction bases numbered 14, after V lost 5 bases and J lost 5 bases. Germline-derived CDR1 and CDR2 are MNHEY and SMNVEV (reference sequence).

This clonotype has only a few counts. The V call is TRBV7-6, the J call TRBJ2-3, with no clear D. The CDR3 extends over 16 amino acids. Germline CDR1 SGHVS, CDR2 FNYEAQ. The V end lost 0 bases, the J end lost 0 bases, and 10 bases lay between the germline ends. DNA for the CDR3: TGTGCCAGCAGCTTAGCGGGCAGAACTAGCACAGATACGCAGTATTTT. Protein sequence: CASSLAGRTSTDTQYF.

This clonotype was found once. V and J are TRBV30 and TRBJ1-1; D ambiguous. V dropped 0 bases and J dropped 1 base, with 6 bases sitting between them. The germline CDR1 and CDR2 sequences are GTSNPN and SVGIG (reference sequence). CDR3 size: 13 residues. CDR3 region: CAWSVPENTEAFF. CDR3 DNA sequence: TGTGCCTGGAGTGTACCCGAGAACACTGAAGCTTTCTTT.

This sequence joins TRBV7-3 and TRBJ2-3; 7 positions match TRBD1. The CDR3 is made up of 15 amino acids. Germline V gene sequence: CDR1 SGHTA, CDR2 FQGTGA. Unmatched junction bases numbered 8, after V lost 2 bases and J lost 6 bases. The CDR3 here is CASSLSAQGWDTQYF. The CDR3 nucleotides read TGTGCCAGCAGCTTATCAGCACAGGGGTGGGATACGCAGTATTTT.

The chain couples TRBV7-9 to TRBJ2-5, with TRBD1 identical over 7 bases. With 4 bases clipped from V and 7 bases from J, the junction kept 9 bases outside the gene matches. The CDR3 loop spans 14 amino acids. Germline V gives CDR1 SEHNR, CDR2 FQNEAQ (reference sequence). The CDR3 region is CASSSGTDVRTQYF. CDR3 sequence (DNA): TGTGCCAGCAGCTCTGGGACAGATGTTAGGACCCAGTACTTC.

J is TRBJ2-3 and V is TRBV27; D is unclear. CDR1 is MNHEY and CDR2 is SMNVEV in the germline V gene (reference sequence). This CDR3 spans 16 amino acids. Deletions cut 1 base from V and 4 bases from J, with 15 bases between. Here the CDR3 DNA reads TGTGCCAGCAGTTTATGGAAGGGCCTCGGTGCAGATACGCAGTATTTT. It is translated as CASSLWKGLGADTQYF.

This clonotype was counted a few times. The chain carries TRBV5-1 and TRBJ1-2; 11 nucleotides line up with TRBD1. Germline-derived CDR1 and CDR2 are SGHRS and YFSETQ. V lost 0 bases to trimming and J lost 4 bases; unmatched junction nucleotides: 2. This CDR3 region has 15 residues. The CDR3 region has the DNA TGCGCCAGCAGCTTGGAGGGACAGGGGGGCTATGGCTACACCTTC. This translates into CASSLEGQGGYGYTF.

V gene TRBV7-2 combines with J gene TRBJ2-1, with D perhaps given as TRBD1 or TRBD2 (5 bases each). The length of the CDR3 is 14 residues. Germline CDR1 reads SGHTA; CDR2 reads FQGNSA. Trimming removed 9 bases at V and 5 bases at J, with 17 bases between. The CDR3 DNA reads TGTGCCAGTCTCGTGGGGCGAGGGAACAATGAGCAGTTCTTC. It yields the protein CASLVGRGNNEQFF.

This clonotype occurred a few times. V and J are TRBV27 and TRBJ2-5; 7 bases are shared with TRBD2. The CDR3 contains 15 residues. Per the germline V gene, CDR1 is MNHEY and CDR2 is SMNVEV (reference sequence). Losses at the gene ends were 4 bases for V and 5 bases for J; bases not matched to a gene: 10. The CDR3 bases are TGTGCCAGCAGTTCCCCCGGACTAGTAGGGGAGACCCAGTACTTC. It encodes CASSSPGLVGETQYF.